The rows below give T cell receptor beta chains drawn from one sample of a study of T cells in Graves' hyperthyroidism and ophthalmopathy. Each CDR3 protein gets one entry after TCRdb re-called the multiplex PCR reads with MiXCR. The sample lists 550,000 to 600,000 distinct CDR3 sequences; around 45% were seen once. The specimen sequenced was peripheral blood or thyroid tissue (not recorded which). These receptors all stem from an adult woman with Graves' disease, either hyperthyroidism or ophthalmopathy (not recorded which). Each CDR3 is given with its conserved first and last residue. A D gene is named only where the DNA matches it firmly. Clone sizes are given selectively: once, few, many, or a class where the clone is expanded.

V gene,D gene,clone size,J gene,CDR3 protein,CDR3 DNA
TRBV19,NA,NA,TRBJ2-1,CASSTGGIADLGNEQFF,TGTGCCAGTAGTACTGGGGGGATAGCGGACCTTGGGAATGAGCAGTTCTTC
TRBV10-3,NA,NA,TRBJ1-4,CAIRGLKEKLFF,TGTGCCATCAGGGGACTAAAGGAAAAACTGTTTTTT
TRBV12-3/TRBV12-4,NA,NA,TRBJ2-7,CASSRPGHQYEQYF,TGTGCCAGCAGTAGACCGGGACACCAATACGAGCAGTACTTC
TRBV20-1,NA,NA,TRBJ2-7,CSASLDGDYEQYF,TGCAGTGCTAGTCTGGACGGGGACTACGAGCAGTACTTC
TRBV7-9,NA,many,TRBJ2-7,CASRNYYRAAGNEQYF,TGTGCCAGCAGAAATTATTACAGGGCTGCTGGGAACGAGCAGTACTTC
TRBV20-1,NA,NA,TRBJ1-5,CSARRYSNQPQHF,TGCAGTGCTAGACGTTATAGCAATCAGCCCCAGCATTTT
TRBV20-1,TRBD1,NA,TRBJ1-5,CSARTGDGPQHF,TGCAGTGCTAGGACAGGGGACGGGCCCCAGCATTTT
TRBV5-1,NA,NA,TRBJ1-5,CASSPGTRNGPQHF,TGCGCCAGCAGCCCGGGGACAAGAAACGGGCCCCAGCATTTT
TRBV15,NA,NA,TRBJ1-1,CATSSYLGLNTEAFF,TGTGCCACCAGCAGTTACCTCGGGCTGAACACTGAAGCTTTCTTT
TRBV20-1,TRBD1,NA,TRBJ1-6,CSVAGTDNSPLHF,TGCAGTGTTGCCGGGACAGATAATTCACCCCTCCACTTT
TRBV2,NA,NA,TRBJ1-2,CASSEADSIYGYTF,TGTGCCAGCAGTGAAGCGGACAGTATCTATGGCTACACCTTC
TRBV15,NA,NA,TRBJ2-5,CATSREGEETQYF,TGTGCCACCAGCAGAGAGGGGGAAGAGACCCAGTACTTC
TRBV25-1,NA,NA,TRBJ1-5,CAISSRPGNQPQHF,TGTGCCATCTCTAGTCGTCCGGGGAATCAGCCCCAGCATTTT
TRBV6-5,NA,many,TRBJ2-7,CASNPFRDRYEQYF,TGTGCCAGCAACCCATTCAGGGACCGCTACGAGCAGTACTTC
TRBV5-1,NA,NA,TRBJ1-1,CASSFFSRGTEAFF,TGCGCCAGCAGCTTTTTTAGTCGAGGCACTGAAGCTTTCTTT
TRBV24-1,TRBD1,NA,TRBJ2-7,CATSEAGTGRYEQYF,TGTGCCACCAGTGAAGCCGGGACAGGGCGATACGAGCAGTACTTC
TRBV20-1,NA,many,TRBJ1-5,CSARDALQRNQPQHF,TGCAGTGCTAGAGATGCATTACAGCGCAATCAGCCCCAGCATTTT
TRBV15,NA,NA,TRBJ2-6,CATSRVWAEDLTF,TGTGCCACCAGCAGAGTTTGGGCAGAGGACCTGACTTTC
TRBV28,NA,few,TRBJ1-5,CASSSIPGQPSNQPQHF,TGTGCCAGCAGTTCAATTCCCGGACAGCCGAGCAATCAGCCCCAGCATTTT
TRBV5-1,TRBD1,few,TRBJ2-5,CASSFGGTGGETQYF,TGCGCCAGCAGCTTTGGCGGGACAGGGGGAGAGACCCAGTACTTC
TRBV9,NA,few,TRBJ1-5,CASSQGGASNQPQHF,TGTGCCAGCAGCCAGGGCGGGGCGAGCAATCAGCCCCAGCATTTT
TRBV5-1,TRBD2,many,TRBJ2-7,CASSLAVERGSYEQYF,TGCGCCAGCAGCTTGGCCGTCGAGCGGGGCTCCTACGAGCAGTACTTC
TRBV30,NA,NA,TRBJ1-5,CAWSRDGGGQPQHF,TGTGCCTGGAGTCGGGATGGGGGCGGACAGCCCCAGCATTTT
TRBV7-9,NA,NA,TRBJ2-1,CASSRLAYNEQFF,TGTGCCAGCAGCCGACTAGCCTACAATGAGCAGTTCTTC
TRBV10-3,NA,NA,TRBJ1-5,CATTGNSDQPQHF,TGTGCCACTACAGGGAATTCGGATCAGCCCCAGCATTTT
TRBV7-9,NA,NA,TRBJ1-4,CASSATDNEKLFF,TGTGCCAGCAGCGCAACAGATAATGAAAAACTGTTTTTT
TRBV2,NA,NA,TRBJ2-7,CASSSRPRGEQYF,TGTGCCAGCAGCAGCCGCCCCCGAGGAGAGCAGTACTTC
TRBV5-1,TRBD1,once,TRBJ1-1,CASSPGQGNLEAFF,TGCGCCAGCAGCCCCGGACAGGGCAACCTAGAAGCTTTCTTT
TRBV20-1,NA,NA,TRBJ2-7,CSARLAVRNEQYF,TGCAGTGCTAGATTGGCGGTGAGGAATGAGCAGTACTTC